This T cell receptor beta chain emerged from a study of T cells after yellow fever vaccination. General observations from the study: Weaker overall was a secondary response that nonetheless peaked faster, on day 5 versus 15.

TCRdb processed the 5' RACE reads anew with MiXCR; each CDR3 protein has one entry. In the table there are some 110,000 distinct CDR3 sequences, about 7% of which are singletons. This clonotype has ten or more counts. The target antigen is unknown. The ends lost 3 bases at V and 11 bases at J; junction bases unmatched: 6. The CDR3 spans 14 residues. The origin of this receptor is a man aged 18 to 30 who received the YFV17D yellow fever vaccine. This rearrangement joins TRBV12-3 or TRBV12-4 to TRBJ1-6; 8 positions match TRBD1. Sequenced here: CD4+ T cells sorted from PBMCs, sampled roughly 47 days after the first yellow fever vaccination. CDR3 DNA sequence: TGTGCCAGCAGTTTGTACAGGGGGAATGCACCCCTCCACTTT. It encodes CASSLYRGNAPLHF.